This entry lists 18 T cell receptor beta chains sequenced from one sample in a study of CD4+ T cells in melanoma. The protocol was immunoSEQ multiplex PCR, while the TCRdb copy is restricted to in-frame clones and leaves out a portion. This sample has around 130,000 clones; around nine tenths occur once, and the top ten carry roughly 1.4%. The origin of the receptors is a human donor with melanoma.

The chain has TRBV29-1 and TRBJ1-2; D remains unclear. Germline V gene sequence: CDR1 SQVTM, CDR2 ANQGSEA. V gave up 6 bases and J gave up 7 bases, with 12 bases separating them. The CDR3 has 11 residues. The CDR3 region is CSVASGPGYTF. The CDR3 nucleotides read TGCAGCGTCGCGTCCGGACCTGGCTACACCTTC.

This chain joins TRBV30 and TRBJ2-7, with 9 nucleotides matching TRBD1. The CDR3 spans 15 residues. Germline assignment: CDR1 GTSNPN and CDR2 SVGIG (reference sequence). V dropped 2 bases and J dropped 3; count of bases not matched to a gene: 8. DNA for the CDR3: TGTGCCTGGAGTCGGGGGACAGGGAGTCACTACGAGCAGTACTTC. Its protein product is CAWSRGTGSHYEQYF.

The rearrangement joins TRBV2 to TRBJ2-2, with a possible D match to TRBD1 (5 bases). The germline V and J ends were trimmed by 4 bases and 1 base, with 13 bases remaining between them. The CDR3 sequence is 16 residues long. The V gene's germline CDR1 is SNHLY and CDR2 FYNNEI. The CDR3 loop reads CASSGPPGRNTGELFF. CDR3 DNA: TGTGCCAGCAGTGGGCCCCCAGGGCGGAACACCGGGGAGCTGTTTTTT.

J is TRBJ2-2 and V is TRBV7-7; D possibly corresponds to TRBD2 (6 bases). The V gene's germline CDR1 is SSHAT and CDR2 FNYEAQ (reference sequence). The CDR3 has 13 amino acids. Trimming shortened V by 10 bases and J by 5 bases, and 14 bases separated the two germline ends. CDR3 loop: CATAGGTTGELFF. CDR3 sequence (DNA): TGTGCCACCGCTGGGGGGACTACCGGGGAGCTGTTTTTT.

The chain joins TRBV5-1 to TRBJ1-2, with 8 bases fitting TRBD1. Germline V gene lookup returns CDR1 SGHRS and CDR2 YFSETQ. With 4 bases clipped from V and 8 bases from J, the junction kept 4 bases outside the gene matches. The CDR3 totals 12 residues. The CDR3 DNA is TGCGCCAGCAGCCCGGACAGGGCCGGCTACACCTTC. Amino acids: CASSPDRAGYTF.

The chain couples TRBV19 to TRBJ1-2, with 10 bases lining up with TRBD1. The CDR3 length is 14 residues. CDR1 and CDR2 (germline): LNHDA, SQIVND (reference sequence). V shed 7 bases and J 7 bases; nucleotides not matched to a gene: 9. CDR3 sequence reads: CASTLDRGRPGYTF. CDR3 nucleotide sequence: TGTGCCAGTACCCTCGACAGGGGGCGACCTGGCTACACCTTC.

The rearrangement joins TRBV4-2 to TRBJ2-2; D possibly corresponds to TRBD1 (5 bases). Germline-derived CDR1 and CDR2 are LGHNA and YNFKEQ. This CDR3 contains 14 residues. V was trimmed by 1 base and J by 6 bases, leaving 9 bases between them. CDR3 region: CASSQAGFAGELFF. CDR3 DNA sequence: TGTGCCAGCAGCCAAGCAGGGTTCGCCGGGGAGCTGTTTTTT.

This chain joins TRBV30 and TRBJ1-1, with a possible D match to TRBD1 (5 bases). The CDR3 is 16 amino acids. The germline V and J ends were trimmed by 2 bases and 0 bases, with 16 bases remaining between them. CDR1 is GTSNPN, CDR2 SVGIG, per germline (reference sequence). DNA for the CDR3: TGTGCCTGGAGTCACCCGGGACGCAAGTTGAACACTGAAGCTTTCTTT. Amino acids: CAWSHPGRKLNTEAFF.

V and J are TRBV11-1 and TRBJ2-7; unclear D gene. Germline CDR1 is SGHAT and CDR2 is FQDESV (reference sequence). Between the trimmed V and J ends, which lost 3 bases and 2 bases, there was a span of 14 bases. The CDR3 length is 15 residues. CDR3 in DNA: TGTGCCAGCAGCTTCGGGTCCGGGCAGACCTACGAGCAGTACTTC. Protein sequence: CASSFGSGQTYEQYF.

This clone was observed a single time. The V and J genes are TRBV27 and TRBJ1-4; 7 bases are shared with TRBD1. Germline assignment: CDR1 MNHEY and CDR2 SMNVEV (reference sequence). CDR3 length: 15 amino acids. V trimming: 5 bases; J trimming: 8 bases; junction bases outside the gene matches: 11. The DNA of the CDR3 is TGTGCCAGCAGTCGAAGGGGGCTGGGGGACGAAAAACTGTTTTTT. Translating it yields CASSRRGLGDEKLFF.

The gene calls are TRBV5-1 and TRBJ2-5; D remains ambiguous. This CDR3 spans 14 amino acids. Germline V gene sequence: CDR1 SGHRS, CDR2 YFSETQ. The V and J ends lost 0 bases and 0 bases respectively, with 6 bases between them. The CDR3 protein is CASSLAGHQETQYF. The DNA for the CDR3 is TGCGCCAGCAGCTTGGCCGGGCACCAAGAGACCCAGTACTTC.

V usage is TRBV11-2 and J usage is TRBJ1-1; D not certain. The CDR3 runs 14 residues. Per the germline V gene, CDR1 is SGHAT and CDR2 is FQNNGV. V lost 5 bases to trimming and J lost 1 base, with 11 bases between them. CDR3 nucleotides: TGTGCCAGCAGCCCTCAGACACAGAACACTGAAGCTTTCTTT. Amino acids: CASSPQTQNTEAFF.

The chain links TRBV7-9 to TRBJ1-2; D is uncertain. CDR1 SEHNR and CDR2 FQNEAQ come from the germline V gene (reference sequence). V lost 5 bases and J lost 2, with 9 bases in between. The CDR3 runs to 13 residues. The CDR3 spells CASSPQTNYGYTF. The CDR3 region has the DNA TGTGCCAGCAGCCCGCAGACCAACTATGGCTACACCTTC. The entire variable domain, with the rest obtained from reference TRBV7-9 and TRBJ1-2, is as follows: DTGVSQNPRHKITKRGQNVTFRCDPISEHNRLYWYRQTLGQGPEFLTYFQNEAQLEKSRLLSDRFSAERPKGSFSTLEIQRTEQGDSAMYLCASSPQTNYGYTFGSGTRLTVV.

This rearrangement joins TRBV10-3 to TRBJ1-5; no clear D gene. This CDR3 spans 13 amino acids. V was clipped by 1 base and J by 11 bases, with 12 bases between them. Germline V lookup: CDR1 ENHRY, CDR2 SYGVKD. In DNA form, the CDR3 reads TGTGCCATCAGTGAGTTCGGCCCCACGTCCCAGCATTTT. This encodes CAISEFGPTSQHF.

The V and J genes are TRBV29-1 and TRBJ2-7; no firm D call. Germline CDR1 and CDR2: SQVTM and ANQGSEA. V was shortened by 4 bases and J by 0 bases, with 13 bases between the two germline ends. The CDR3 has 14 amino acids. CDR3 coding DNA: TGCAGCGTTGCTGGCAAGACAAGCTCCTACGAGCAGTACTTC. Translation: CSVAGKTSSYEQYF.

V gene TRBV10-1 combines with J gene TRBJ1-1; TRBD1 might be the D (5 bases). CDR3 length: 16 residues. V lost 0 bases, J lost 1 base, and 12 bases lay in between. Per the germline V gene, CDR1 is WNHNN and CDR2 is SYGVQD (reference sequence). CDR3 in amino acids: CASSESSQGENTEAFF. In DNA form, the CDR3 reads TGCGCCAGCAGTGAGTCTTCCCAGGGAGAGAACACTGAAGCTTTCTTT.

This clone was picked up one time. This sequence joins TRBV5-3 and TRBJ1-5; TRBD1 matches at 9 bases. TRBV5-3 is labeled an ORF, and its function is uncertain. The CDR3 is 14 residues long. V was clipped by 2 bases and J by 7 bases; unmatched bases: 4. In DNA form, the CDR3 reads TGTGCCAGAAGCTTCGGACAGGGGCGGCAGCCCCAGCATTTT. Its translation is CARSFGQGRQPQHF.

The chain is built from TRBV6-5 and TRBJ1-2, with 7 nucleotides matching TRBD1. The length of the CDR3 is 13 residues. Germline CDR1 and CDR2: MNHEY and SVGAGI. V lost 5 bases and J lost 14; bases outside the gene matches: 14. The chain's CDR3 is CASSPGTASLYTF. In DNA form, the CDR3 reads TGTGCCAGCAGTCCCGGGACAGCCAGCTTGTATACCTTC.